The sequence of this TCR beta chain was determined in a study of shared clonotypes between healthy human individuals. Sequencing used immunoSEQ multiplex PCR; TCRdb keeps in-frame clones, though not all of them. The sample lists a few million clones; around 94% were seen once. V was pared by 3 bases and J by 0 bases, with 11 bases between. CDR1 and CDR2 from the germline V gene are MDHEN and SYDVKM. The CDR3 loop spans 16 amino acids. This clonotype was obtained from a man in his late teens or twenties in good health. The chain joins TRBV28 to TRBJ1-4; D not resolved. Source material: naive CD4+ T cells sorted from blood. Subset described: CD45RA+ positively selected. CDR3 in DNA: TGTGCCAGCAGTTTTATCGGCGGGACAACTAATGAAAAACTGTTTTTT. Its protein is CASSFIGGTTNEKLFF.